The clone carrying this T cell receptor (beta chain) has a handful of counts. Source study methods: Reference gene primer amplification yielded estimated nucleated cell counts. Clones were sequenced by immunoSEQ multiplex PCR, and TCRdb holds only the in-frame ones, with some missing. V and J calls and clone size come straight from that table; D and trimming were deduced from the DNA. Of approximately 76,000 clones in the sample, approximately 87% are singletons; the top ten hold roughly 15%. This CDR3 is built from 13 residues. Trimming cost V 2 bases and J 3 bases, with 9 bases left between them. Looked up from germline, CDR1 is SGHRS and CDR2 is YFSETQ. The sample originates from a study of blood T cell repertoires in COVID-19. Study background: The analysed material was cDNA or gDNA that came from T cells, B-cell-depleted T cells, or PBMCs.

The clonotype comes from a man aged 80 or over in a cohort sampled during active COVID-19. The rearrangement uses TRBV5-1 and TRBJ2-7, with D possibly TRBD1 on 5 matching bases. Sample: peripheral blood. The CDR3 nucleotides read TGCGCCAGCAGCTTCCGGACAAACTACGAGCAGTACTTC. It specifies CASSFRTNYEQYF.